This T cell receptor (beta chain) was sequenced in a study of control samples from healthy donors and cancer patients. Assay used: immunoSEQ multiplex PCR; TCRdb lists only in-frame clones, some missing. Of over 85,000 clones listed, 92% are singletons. Trimming pared 4 bases from V and 5 bases from J, leaving 12 bases between. The CDR3 totals 13 residues. From germline, CDR1 is SGHDT and CDR2 YYEEEE. This chain uses TRBV5-6 with TRBJ1-2, with D perhaps matching TRBD1 (6 bases). The TCR sequence derives from a woman in her late teens or twenties in good health. The sequenced material came from blood. DNA of the CDR3: TGTGCCAGCAGCCAAGGACAGCTATATGGCTACACCTTC. Translation: CASSQGQLYGYTF.